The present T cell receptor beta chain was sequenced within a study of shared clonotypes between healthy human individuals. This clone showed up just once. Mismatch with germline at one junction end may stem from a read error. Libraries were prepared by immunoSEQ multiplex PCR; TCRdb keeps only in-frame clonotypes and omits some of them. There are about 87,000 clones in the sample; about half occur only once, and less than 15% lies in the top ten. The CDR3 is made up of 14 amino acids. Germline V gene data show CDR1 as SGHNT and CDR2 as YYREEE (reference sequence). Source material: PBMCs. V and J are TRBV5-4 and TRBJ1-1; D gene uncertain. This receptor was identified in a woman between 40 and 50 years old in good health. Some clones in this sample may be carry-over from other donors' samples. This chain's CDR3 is CASSQRTSSTEAFF. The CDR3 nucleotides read TGCGCCAGCAGCCAACGTACGTCGAGCACTGAAGCTTTCTTT.